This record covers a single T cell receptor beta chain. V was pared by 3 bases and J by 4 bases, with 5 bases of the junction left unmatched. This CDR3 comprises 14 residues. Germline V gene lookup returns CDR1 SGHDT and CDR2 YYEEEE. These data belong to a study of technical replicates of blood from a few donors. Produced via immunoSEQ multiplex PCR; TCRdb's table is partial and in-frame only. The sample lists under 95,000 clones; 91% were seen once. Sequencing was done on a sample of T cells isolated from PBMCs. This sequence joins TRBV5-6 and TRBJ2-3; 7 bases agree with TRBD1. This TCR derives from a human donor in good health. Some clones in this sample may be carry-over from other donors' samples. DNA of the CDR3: TGTGCCAGCAGCTCCTGGACAGGCCCAGATACGCAGTATTTT. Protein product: CASSSWTGPDTQYF. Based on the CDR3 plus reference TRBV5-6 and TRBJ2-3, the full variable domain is DAGVTQSPTHLIKTRGQQVTLRCSPKSGHDTVSWYQQALGQGPQFIFQYYEEEERQRGNFPDRFSGHQFPNYSSELNVNALLLGDSALYLCASSSWTGPDTQYFGPGTRLTVL.